One and the same sample provided the 2 T cell receptor beta chains below, sequenced in a study of T cell responses to AZD1222 COVID-19 vaccine. The repertoire was sequenced with immunoSEQ multiplex PCR; TCRdb's copy has only in-frame clones and lacks some. Among about 140,000 clones listed, roughly 88% were seen once. Here the sequenced sample was peripheral blood, taken on day 0 of AZD1222 vaccination. The origin of the receptors is an adult in good health.

This chain links TRBV4-3 with TRBJ2-3, with TRBD2 identical over 10 bases. The CDR3 sequence is 17 residues long. Per the germline V gene, CDR1 is LGHNA and CDR2 is YSLEER. Trimming took 3 bases from V and 1 from J; bases not matched to a gene: 7. CDR3 protein: CASSQTRTSGGTDTQYF. CDR3 in DNA: TGCGCCAGCAGCCAGACTCGGACTAGCGGAGGCACAGATACGCAGTATTTT.

V and J are TRBV12-3 or TRBV12-4 and TRBJ1-2, with D hard to call. This CDR3 is built from 13 residues. Trimming left V 4 bases short and J 4 bases short, with 10 bases between. The CDR3 DNA is TGTGCCAGCAGTTCCACGGGGAGCTATGGCTACACCTTC. It yields the protein CASSSTGSYGYTF.